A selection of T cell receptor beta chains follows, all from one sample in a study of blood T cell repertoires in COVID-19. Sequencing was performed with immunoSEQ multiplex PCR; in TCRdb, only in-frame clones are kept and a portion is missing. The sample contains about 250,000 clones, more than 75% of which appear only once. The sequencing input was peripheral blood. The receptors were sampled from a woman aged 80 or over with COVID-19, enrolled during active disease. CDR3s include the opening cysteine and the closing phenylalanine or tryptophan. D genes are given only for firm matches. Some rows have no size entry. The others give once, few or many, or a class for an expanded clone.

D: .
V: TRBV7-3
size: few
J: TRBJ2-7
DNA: TGTGCCAGCAGCCCAGGGTGGTCCTACGAGCAGTACTTC
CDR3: CASSPGWSYEQYF

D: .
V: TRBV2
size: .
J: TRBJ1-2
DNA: TGTGCCAGCATTCAAACTAGCCAGGGTGGCTACACCTTC
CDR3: CASIQTSQGGYTF

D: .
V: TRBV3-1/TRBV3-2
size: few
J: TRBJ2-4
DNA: TGTGCCAGCAGCCAACCAGGGGGGCGGGCGCAGGGTCAAAACATTCAGTACTTC
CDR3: CASSQPGGRAQGQNIQYF

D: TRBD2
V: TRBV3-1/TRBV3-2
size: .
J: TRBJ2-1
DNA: TGTGCCAGCAGCCTCGGGACTAGCGGTTACAATGAGCAGTTCTTC
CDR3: CASSLGTSGYNEQFF

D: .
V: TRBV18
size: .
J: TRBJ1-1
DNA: TGTGCCAGCTCACCACCGTGGCAGAACACTGAAGCTTTCTTT
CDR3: CASSPPWQNTEAFF

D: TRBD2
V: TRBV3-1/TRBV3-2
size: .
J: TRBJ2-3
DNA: TGTGCCAGCAGTCTCCAGATAGCGGGGGGAAGCACAGATACGCAGTATTTT
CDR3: CASSLQIAGGSTDTQYF

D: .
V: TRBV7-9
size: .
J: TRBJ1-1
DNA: TGTGCCAGCAGCCCGGCGGGGCGGACGAACACTGAAGCTTTCTTT
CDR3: CASSPAGRTNTEAFF

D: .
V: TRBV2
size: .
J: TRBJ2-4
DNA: TGTGCCAGCAGTGAAGCGCTTCCAGGGGAAAACATTCAGTACTTC
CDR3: CASSEALPGENIQYF

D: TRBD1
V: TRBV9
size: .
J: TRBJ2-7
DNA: TGTGCCAGCAGCTTATCCGGGACAGGGATCTACGAGCAGTACTTC
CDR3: CASSLSGTGIYEQYF

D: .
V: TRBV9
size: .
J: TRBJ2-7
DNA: TGTGCCACCGATATTAATAAACAGGACTCCTACGAGCAGTACTTC
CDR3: CATDINKQDSYEQYF

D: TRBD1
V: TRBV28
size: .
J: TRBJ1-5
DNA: TGTGCCAGCAGTATCCAGGGGGGAGGCAATCAGCCCCAGCATTTT
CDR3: CASSIQGGGNQPQHF

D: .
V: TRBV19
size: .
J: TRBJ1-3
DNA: TGTGCCAGTAGTCGACAAAACTCTGGAAACACCATATATTTT
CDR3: CASSRQNSGNTIYF

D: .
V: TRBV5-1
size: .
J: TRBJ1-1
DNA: TGCGCCAGCAGCTTCGGGACTGAAGCTTTCTTT
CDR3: CASSFGTEAFF

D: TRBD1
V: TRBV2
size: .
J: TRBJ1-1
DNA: TGTGCCAGCAGGGTCGAGCAGGGGGCAAATGAAGCTTTCTTT
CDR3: CASRVEQGANEAFF

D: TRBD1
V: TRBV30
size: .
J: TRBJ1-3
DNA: TGTGCCCGAGGGGCTCAGGGGGCTTCTGGAAACACCATATATTTT
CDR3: CARGAQGASGNTIYF

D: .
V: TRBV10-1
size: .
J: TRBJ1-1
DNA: TGCGCCAGCAGTGAATCCACTACTCGGGACACTGAAGCTTTCTTT
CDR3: CASSESTTRDTEAFF

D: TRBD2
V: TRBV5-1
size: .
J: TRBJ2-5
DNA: TGCGCCAGCAGCTTGCTGGTAGCGGGGGGGCAAGAGACCCAGTACTTC
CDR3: CASSLLVAGGQETQYF